The 28 T cell receptor beta chains in this list originate from one sample, sequenced in a study of blood T cells in healthy people across ages. Next came a second PCR, run for roughly 6 to 11 cycles, which used a sample-barcoded 5' primer along with a J-beta primer mix. From the 5' RACE reads, TCRdb called clonotypes with MiXCR, one entry per CDR3 protein. The repertoire has hundreds of thousands of distinct CDR3 sequences, under 35% of them found once; the top ten carry around 15%. Sequences were obtained from blood. Receptors originate from a woman at least 80 years old in good health.

This clonotype was observed at least ten times. The chain combines TRBV6-4 with TRBJ2-7; tentatively, D is TRBD1 (6 bases). The CDR3 runs 16 residues. The V and J ends lost 0 bases and 9 bases respectively, with 21 bases between them. Germline CDR1 and CDR2: MRHNA and SNTAGT. CDR3 DNA sequence: TGTGCCAGCAGTGACTCGGACAGATCACCCCGTTTAGGGCAGTACTTC. This translates into CASSDSDRSPRLGQYF.

Details on this clonotype: Just one base apart from a much larger clone, this may be a read error. The chain carries TRBV7-2 and TRBJ2-1; D is unclear. The CDR3 has 13 residues. Trimming left V 3 bases short and J 13 bases short, with 16 bases between. Germline V gene sequence: CDR1 SGHTA, CDR2 FQGNSA. The CDR3 here is CASSFYSQETQFF. CDR3 in DNA: TGTGCCAGCAGCTTTTACAGTCAAGAGACCCAGTTCTTC.

This clonotype turned up a few times. For the CDR3, the DNA is TGTGCCAGCAGTGGGCTATCCAATGAGCAGTTCTTC. Protein product: CASSGLSNEQFF. The chain is built from TRBV6-5 and TRBJ2-1, with unresolved D. V shed 5 bases and J shed 6 bases, with 8 bases lying between them. From germline, CDR1 is MNHEY and CDR2 SVGAGI. The CDR3 is 12 amino acids.

The chain has TRBV19 and TRBJ2-1; no reliable D call. The germline gives CDR1 LNHDA, CDR2 SQIVND (reference sequence). The V end was cut by 3 bases, the J end by 7 bases, with 13 bases between. This CDR3 is built from 14 residues. The CDR3 spells CASSISRRRNEQFF. CDR3 bases: TGTGCCAGTAGTATTTCCCGGCGAAGGAATGAGCAGTTCTTC.

The sample holds many counts of this clonotype. V usage is TRBV11-2 and J usage is TRBJ2-7; tentative D call: TRBD2 (6 bases). The CDR3 contains 14 residues. Per germline, CDR1 SGHAT and CDR2 FQNNGV. V was shortened by 1 base and J by 0 bases, with 7 bases between the two germline ends. The chain's CDR3 is CASSLVGGSYEQYF. The CDR3 nucleotides read TGTGCCAGCAGCTTAGTGGGGGGCTCCTACGAGCAGTACTTC.

The DNA for the CDR3 is TGTGCCAGCAGCCGGGACAGGGGGTCGTGCGAGCAGTACTTC. Its protein product is CASSRDRGSCEQYF. The rearrangement links TRBV28 to TRBJ2-5, with TRBD1 identical over 11 bases. The J call may not be correct, given that the DNA end is closer to TRBJ2-7. Germline V gene lookup returns CDR1 MDHEN and CDR2 SYDVKM. The CDR3 is made up of 14 amino acids.

This chain links TRBV6-5 with TRBJ1-2, with unresolved D. Between the trimmed V and J ends, which lost 6 bases and 2 bases, there was a span of 13 bases. This CDR3 region has 14 residues. Germline V gives CDR1 MNHEY, CDR2 SVGAGI. The DNA for the CDR3 is TGTGCCAGCAGAAACGAACGTCTGAACTATGGCTACACCTTC. This codes for CASRNERLNYGYTF.

Worth noting for this clonotype: Since a much larger clone is just one base distant, this may be a read error. The chain is built from TRBV5-1 and TRBJ2-3; 7 nucleotides align to TRBD2. The germline V gene encodes CDR1 SGHRS and CDR2 YFSETQ. The CDR3 is 12 residues long. CDR3 coding DNA: TGCGCCGGCAGACTAGCTTCTGGTTGGCCGTATTTT. It translates to CAGRLASGWPYF. Full variable domain (outside the CDR3, taken from reference TRBV5-1 and TRBJ2-3): KAGVTQTPRYLIKTRGQQVTLSCSPISGHRSVSWYQQTPGQGLQFLFEYFSETQRNKGNFPGRFSGRQFSNSRSEMNVSTLELGDSALYLCAGRLASGWPYFGPGTRLTVL.

This clonotype showed up many times. The V and J genes are TRBV20-1 and TRBJ2-7; D perhaps matches TRBD1 (6 bases). In germline, CDR1 is DFQATT, CDR2 SNEGSKA (reference sequence). The V gene lost 5 bases and the J gene lost 0 bases, with 14 bases spanning the gap. The CDR3 runs 14 residues. CDR3 sequence (DNA): TGCAGTGCTTACAGACAGGAGAGCTCCTACGAGCAGTACTTC. Amino acid sequence: CSAYRQESSYEQYF.

This clonotype has a count of ten or more. The V gene is TRBV7-2, the J gene TRBJ2-4; 9 bases fit TRBD1. This CDR3 spans 17 amino acids. The germline CDR1 and CDR2 sequences are SGHTA and FQGNSA. V gave up 2 bases and J gave up 9 bases; unmatched junction bases: 14. The CDR3 coding sequence is TGTGCCAGCAGCTTAAGCCGACTTAGGACAGGGGCGGTCATTCAGTACTTC. Translated, it gives CASSLSRLRTGAVIQYF. Full variable domain (rest looked up from reference TRBV7-2 and TRBJ2-4): GAGVSQSPSNKVTEKGKDVELRCDPISGHTALYWYRQSLGQGLEFLIYFQGNSAPDKSGLPSDRFSAERTGGSVSTLTIQRTQQEDSAVYLCASSLSRLRTGAVIQYFGAGTRLSVL.

Turning to this clonotype: This may arise from a read error, as a much more abundant clone is one base away. This sequence joins TRBV10-2 and TRBJ2-7; 7 nucleotides line up with TRBD1. V was clipped by 6 bases and J by 7 bases; unmatched bases: 9. Germline loops: CDR1 WSHSY, CDR2 SAAADI. The CDR3 covers 13 residues. The DNA of the CDR3 is TGCGCCAGCAGGGAGATGGGACAGTTTGAGCAGTACTTC. Its protein is CASREMGQFEQYF.

The chain couples TRBV7-2 to TRBJ2-3; possible D gene TRBD2, 6 bases. V dropped 7 bases and J dropped 1 base, with 15 bases sitting between them. The CDR3 is 15 amino acids. Germline values: CDR1 SGHTA, CDR2 FQGNSA. This CDR3 is CASTYRGLGTDTQYF. The CDR3 DNA reads as TGTGCCAGCACCTACCGGGGACTGGGCACAGATACGCAGTATTTT.

This clonotype was observed a few times. The J gene is TRBJ1-6, the V gene TRBV29-1; D gene ambiguous. V was cut by 7 bases and J by 7 bases, with 14 bases left in between. Germline lookup yields CDR1 SQVTM and CDR2 ANQGSEA. The CDR3 extends over 13 amino acids. This CDR3 reads CSAQTQANSPLHF. As DNA, the CDR3 is TGCAGCGCTCAGACACAAGCAAATTCACCCCTCCACTTT.

This clonotype has ten or more counts. The chain combines TRBV5-1 with TRBJ2-5, with TRBD2 matching over 7 bases. The CDR3 runs to 15 residues. V dropped 4 bases and J dropped 3; count of bases not matched to a gene: 9. Germline V CDR1 and CDR2: SGHRS, YFSETQ. The CDR3 loop reads CASSPGGTNEETQYF. Written as DNA, the CDR3 is TGCGCCAGCAGCCCCGGAGGGACTAACGAAGAGACCCAGTACTTC.

This clonotype has ten or more counts. The chain recombines TRBV7-2 with TRBJ2-3, with D perhaps matching TRBD1 or TRBD2 (7 bases each). There are 15 residues in the CDR3. Germline-derived CDR1 and CDR2 are SGHTA and FQGNSA. V gave up 4 bases and J gave up 6 bases, with 17 bases separating them. CDR3 coding DNA: TGTGCCAGCAGCTCCCGCCGACAGGGAGGGGATACGCAGTATTTT. Its translation is CASSSRRQGGDTQYF.

Many counts were recorded for this clonotype. The chain carries TRBV6-1 and TRBJ2-4, with D possibly matching TRBD2 (5 bases). Per germline, CDR1 MNHNS and CDR2 SASEGT. The V end was cut by 6 bases, the J end by 0 bases, with 12 bases between. CDR3 size: 15 residues. Written as DNA, the CDR3 is TGTGCCAGCAGGGCAGACTATTTAGCCAAAAACATTCAGTACTTC. Residues: CASRADYLAKNIQYF.

This clonotype occurred once. The CDR3 carries no conserved terminal phenylalanine or tryptophan, so it likely arises from a read error. This rearrangement joins TRBV3-1 to TRBJ2-5; D is undetermined. The CDR3 consists of 12 residues. In germline, CDR1 is LGHDT, CDR2 YNNKEL (reference sequence). V was cut by 5 bases and J by 11 bases, with 15 bases left in between. CDR3 DNA sequence: TGTGCCAGCAGCTATTCCCTGAATGAGCAGTACTGC. This translates into CASSYSLNEQYC.

The table lists this clonotype with many counts. The chain combines TRBV15 with TRBJ2-2; 9 bases align to TRBD1. This CDR3 region has 17 residues. V shed 5 bases and J 2 bases; nucleotides not matched to a gene: 9. From germline, CDR1 is LNHNV and CDR2 YYDKDF (reference sequence). The CDR3 loop reads CATSLVGGQGNTGELFF. Written as DNA, the CDR3 is TGTGCCACCAGCCTCGTGGGGGGACAGGGAAACACCGGGGAGCTGTTTTTT.

This chain links TRBV5-1 with TRBJ2-2; 9 bases match TRBD2. Germline V gives CDR1 SGHRS, CDR2 YFSETQ. CDR3 size: 17 residues. The trim removed 3 bases at V and 3 bases at J, leaving 9 bases unmatched. CDR3 bases: TGCGCCAGCAGCTCCGAAGCGGGGGGCTACGACACCGGGGAGCTGTTTTTT. Its translation is CASSSEAGGYDTGELFF.

This chain connects TRBV19 to TRBJ2-6; the match to TRBD1 covers 9 bases. CDR1 is LNHDA, CDR2 SQIVND, per germline (reference sequence). J was trimmed by 0 bases and V by 11 bases; bases with no gene match: 11. The CDR3 sequence is 17 residues long. The CDR3 DNA is TGTGCCGCGACGTCTCCGGGACAGGGCTCTGGGGCCAACGTCCTGACTTTC. Translation gives CAATSPGQGSGANVLTF.

Turning to this clonotype: This may stem from a read error, because a much larger clone lies one nucleotide away. The chain has TRBV6-5 and TRBJ1-6, with D possibly being TRBD1 (5 bases). This CDR3 contains 15 residues. The V gene's germline CDR1 is MNHEY and CDR2 SVGAGI. The chain's CDR3 is CASSSREGVNSPRHF. The CDR3 DNA follows: TGTGCCAGCAGTTCCAGGGAAGGGGTCAATTCACCCCGCCACTTT.

This clonotype came up many times. This sequence joins TRBV28 and TRBJ2-5; TRBD1 aligns across 7 bases. CDR3 length: 17 residues. CDR1 MDHEN and CDR2 SYDVKM come from the germline V gene. V gave up 5 bases and J gave up 5 bases; unmatched junction bases: 17. In DNA, the CDR3 is TGTGCCAGCAGTCCGAGGACAGGCCTCCTCCCCAGTGAGACCCAGTACTTC. Residues: CASSPRTGLLPSETQYF.

At least ten counts were recorded for this clonotype. The chain uses TRBV12-3 or TRBV12-4 and TRBJ2-3; 15 bases match TRBD2. With 6 bases clipped from V and 8 bases from J, the junction kept 12 bases outside the gene matches. The CDR3 sequence is 17 residues long. CDR3 in DNA: TGTGCCAGCAGCTTCGGACTAGCGGGGGGGCCCGCGACTACGCAGTATTTT. It translates to CASSFGLAGGPATTQYF.

The table lists this clonotype with a few counts. A much larger clone lies one base from this, so it may be a read error. V is TRBV4-1 and J is TRBJ2-5; a weak D match, TRBD2 (6 bases). V lost 4 bases and J lost 5, with 20 bases in between. The CDR3 covers 16 residues. Germline V gene sequence: CDR1 MGHRA, CDR2 YSYEKL. CDR3: CASSPLAGSGRETQYF. As DNA, the CDR3 is TGCGCCAGCAGCCCCCTTGCCGGGAGTGGTAGGGAGACCCAGTACTTC.

This clonotype was seen many times. The J gene is TRBJ2-4, the V gene TRBV10-3, with 7 bases that match TRBD1. V trimming: 4 bases; J trimming: 5 bases; junction bases outside the gene matches: 8. The germline V gene encodes CDR1 ENHRY and CDR2 SYGVKD. The CDR3 has 15 residues. The chain's CDR3 is CAISGSPGQQNIQYF. Written as DNA, the CDR3 is TGTGCCATCAGTGGAAGTCCGGGACAGCAAAACATTCAGTACTTC.

Concerning this clonotype itself: A read error may explain this, as a much larger clone is one base away. The genes are TRBV7-6 and TRBJ2-5; 7 bases align to TRBD2. The DNA end is more similar to TRBJ2-7, so the J call may be wrong. Per the germline V gene, CDR1 is SGHVS and CDR2 is FNYEAQ. CDR3 length: 16 residues. This CDR3 reads CASSLELRGGSYEQYF. The CDR3 region has the DNA TGTGCCAGCAGCTTAGAGCTTCGCGGGGGTTCCTACGAGCAGTACTTC.

The chain carries TRBV18 and TRBJ2-3; no reliable D call. This CDR3 has 13 amino acids. V dropped 1 base and J dropped 5 bases, with 7 bases sitting between them. CDR1 is KGHSH and CDR2 is LQKENI in the germline V gene. The CDR3 sequence: CASSPHKEDTQYF. CDR3 coding DNA: TGTGCCAGCTCACCACATAAAGAAGATACGCAGTATTTT. Full variable domain (missing parts from reference TRBV18 and TRBJ2-3): NAGVMQNPRHLVRRRGQEARLRCSPMKGHSHVYWYRQLPEEGLKFMVYLQKENIIDESGMPKERFSAEFPKEGPSILRIQQVVRGDSAAYFCASSPHKEDTQYFGPGTRLTVL.

CDR3 nucleotide sequence: TGTGCCAGCAGTCCGCTCATCGGTCGCGGGGGATACGAGCAGTACTTC. It yields the protein CASSPLIGRGGYEQYF. The chain carries TRBV11-2 and TRBJ2-7, with 7 positions matching TRBD2. V lost 6 bases to trimming and J lost 4 bases; unmatched junction nucleotides: 15. The germline V gene encodes CDR1 SGHAT and CDR2 FQNNGV. The CDR3 totals 16 residues.